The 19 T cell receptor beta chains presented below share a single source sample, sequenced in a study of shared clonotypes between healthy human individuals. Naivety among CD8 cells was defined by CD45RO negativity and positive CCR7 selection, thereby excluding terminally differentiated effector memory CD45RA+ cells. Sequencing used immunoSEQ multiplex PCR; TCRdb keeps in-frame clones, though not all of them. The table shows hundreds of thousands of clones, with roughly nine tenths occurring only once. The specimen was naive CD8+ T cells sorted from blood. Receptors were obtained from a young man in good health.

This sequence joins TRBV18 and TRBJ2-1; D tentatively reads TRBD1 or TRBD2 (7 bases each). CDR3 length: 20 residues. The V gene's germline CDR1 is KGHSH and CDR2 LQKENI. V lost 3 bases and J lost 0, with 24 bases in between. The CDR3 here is CASSPQGGSTVTSSYNEQFF. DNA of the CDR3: TGTGCCAGCTCACCTCAGGGGGGGTCGACGGTAACAAGCTCCTACAATGAGCAGTTCTTC.

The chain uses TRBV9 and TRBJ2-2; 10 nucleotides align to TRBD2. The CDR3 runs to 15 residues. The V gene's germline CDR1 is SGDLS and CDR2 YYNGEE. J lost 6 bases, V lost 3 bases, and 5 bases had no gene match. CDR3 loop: CASSASSGSPGELFF. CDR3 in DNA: TGTGCCAGCAGCGCGTCTAGCGGGAGCCCCGGGGAGCTGTTTTTT.

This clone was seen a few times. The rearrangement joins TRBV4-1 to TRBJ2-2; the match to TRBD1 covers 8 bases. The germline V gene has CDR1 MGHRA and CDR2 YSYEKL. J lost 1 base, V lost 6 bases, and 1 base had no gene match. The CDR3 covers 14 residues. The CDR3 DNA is TGCGCCAGCAGTGACAGGGGGAACACCGGGGAGCTGTTTTTT. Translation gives CASSDRGNTGELFF.

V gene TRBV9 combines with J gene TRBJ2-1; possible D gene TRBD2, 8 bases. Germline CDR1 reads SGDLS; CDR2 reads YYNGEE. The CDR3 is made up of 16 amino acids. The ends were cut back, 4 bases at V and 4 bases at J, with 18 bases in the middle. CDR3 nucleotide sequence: TGTGCCAGCAGCTCGGGGGGGACAGCCGCTTACAATGAGCAGTTCTTC. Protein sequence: CASSSGGTAAYNEQFF.

CDR3 loop: CASSFGQGNTEAFF. In DNA, the CDR3 is TGTGCCAGCAGCTTTGGACAGGGGAACACTGAAGCTTTCTTT. The chain joins TRBV7-8 to TRBJ1-1; TRBD1 aligns across 8 bases. This CDR3 is 14 amino acids long. Looked up from germline, CDR1 is SGHVS and CDR2 is FQNEAQ. V lost 3 bases and J lost 1; bases outside the gene matches: 1.

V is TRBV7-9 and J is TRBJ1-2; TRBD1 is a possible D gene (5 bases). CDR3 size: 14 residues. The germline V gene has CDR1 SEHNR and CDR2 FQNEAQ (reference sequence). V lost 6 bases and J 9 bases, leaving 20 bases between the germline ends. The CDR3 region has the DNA TGTGCCAGCAGTCACCCCGGGACCGTGATGAGCTACACCTTC. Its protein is CASSHPGTVMSYTF.

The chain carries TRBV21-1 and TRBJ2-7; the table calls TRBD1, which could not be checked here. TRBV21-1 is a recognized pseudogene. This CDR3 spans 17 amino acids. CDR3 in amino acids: CASSAGPGQGAFCEQYF. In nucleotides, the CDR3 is TGTGCCAGCAGCGCTGGCCCGGGACAGGGGGCGTTTTGCGAGCAGTACTTC.

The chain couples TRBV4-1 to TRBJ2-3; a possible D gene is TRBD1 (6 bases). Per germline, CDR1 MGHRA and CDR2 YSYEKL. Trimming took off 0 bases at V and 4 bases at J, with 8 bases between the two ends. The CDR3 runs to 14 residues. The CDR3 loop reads CASSQDNRADTQYF. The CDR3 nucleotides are TGCGCCAGCAGCCAAGATAACAGGGCAGATACGCAGTATTTT.

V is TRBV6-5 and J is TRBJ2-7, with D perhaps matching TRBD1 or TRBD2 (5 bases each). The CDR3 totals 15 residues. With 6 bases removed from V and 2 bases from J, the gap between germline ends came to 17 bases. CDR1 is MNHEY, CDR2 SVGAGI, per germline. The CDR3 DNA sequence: TGTGCCAGCAGAAGCCCCGGGACCGCTACCTACGAGCAGTACTTC. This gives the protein CASRSPGTATYEQYF.

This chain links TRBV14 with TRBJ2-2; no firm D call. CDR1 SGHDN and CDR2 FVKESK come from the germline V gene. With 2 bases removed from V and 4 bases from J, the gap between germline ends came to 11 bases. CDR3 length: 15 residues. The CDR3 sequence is CASSQSHLSTGELFF. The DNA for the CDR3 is TGTGCCAGCAGCCAATCTCACCTCTCCACCGGGGAGCTGTTTTTT. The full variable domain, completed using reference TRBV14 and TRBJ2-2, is EAGVTQFPSHSVIEKGQTVTLRCDPISGHDNLYWYRRVMGKEIKFLLHFVKESKQDESGMPNNRFLAERTGGTYSTLKVQPAELEDSGVYFCASSQSHLSTGELFFGEGSRLTVL.

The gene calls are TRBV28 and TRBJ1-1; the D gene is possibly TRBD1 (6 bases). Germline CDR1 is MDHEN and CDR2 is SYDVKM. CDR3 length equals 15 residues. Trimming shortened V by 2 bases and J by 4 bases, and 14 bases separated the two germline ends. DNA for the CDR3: TGTGCCAGCAGTTTAAATTGGGGGCAGGGCACTGAAGCTTTCTTT. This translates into CASSLNWGQGTEAFF.

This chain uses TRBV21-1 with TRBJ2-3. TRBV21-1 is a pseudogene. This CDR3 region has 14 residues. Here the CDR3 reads CASSKEASTDTQYF. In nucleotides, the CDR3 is TGTGCCAGCAGCAAAGAGGCTAGCACAGATACGCAGTATTTT.

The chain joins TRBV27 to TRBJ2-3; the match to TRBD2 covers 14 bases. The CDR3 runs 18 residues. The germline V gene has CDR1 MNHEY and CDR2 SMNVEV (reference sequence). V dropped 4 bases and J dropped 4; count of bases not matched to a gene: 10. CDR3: CASSSPQGLAGEPDTQYF. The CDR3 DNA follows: TGTGCCAGCAGTTCGCCCCAGGGACTAGCGGGAGAGCCAGATACGCAGTATTTT.

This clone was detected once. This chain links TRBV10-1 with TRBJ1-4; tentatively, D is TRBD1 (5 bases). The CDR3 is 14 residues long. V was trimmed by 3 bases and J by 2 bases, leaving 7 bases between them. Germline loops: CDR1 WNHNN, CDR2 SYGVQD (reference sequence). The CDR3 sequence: CASSDQGTNEKLFF. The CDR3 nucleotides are TGCGCCAGCAGTGACCAGGGTACTAATGAAAAACTGTTTTTT.

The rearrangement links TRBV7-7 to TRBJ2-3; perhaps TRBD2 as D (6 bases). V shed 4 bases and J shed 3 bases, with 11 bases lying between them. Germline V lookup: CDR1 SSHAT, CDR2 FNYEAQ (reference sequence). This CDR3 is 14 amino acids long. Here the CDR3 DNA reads TGTGCCAGCAGCTCCTCGGCGGGAACAGATACGCAGTATTTT. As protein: CASSSSAGTDTQYF.

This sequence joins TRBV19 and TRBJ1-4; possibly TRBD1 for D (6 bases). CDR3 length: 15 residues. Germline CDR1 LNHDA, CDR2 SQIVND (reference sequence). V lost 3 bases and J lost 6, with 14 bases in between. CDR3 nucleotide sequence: TGTGCCAGTAGTATTGTGTTGGACAGATATGAAAAACTGTTTTTT. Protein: CASSIVLDRYEKLFF.

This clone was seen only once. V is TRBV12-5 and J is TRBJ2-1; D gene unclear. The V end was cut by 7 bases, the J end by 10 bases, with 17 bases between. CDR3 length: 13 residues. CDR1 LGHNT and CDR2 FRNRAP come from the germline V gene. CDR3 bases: TGTGCTAGTGCCCCGCCGTTACCAACCGAGCAGTTCTTC. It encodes CASAPPLPTEQFF.

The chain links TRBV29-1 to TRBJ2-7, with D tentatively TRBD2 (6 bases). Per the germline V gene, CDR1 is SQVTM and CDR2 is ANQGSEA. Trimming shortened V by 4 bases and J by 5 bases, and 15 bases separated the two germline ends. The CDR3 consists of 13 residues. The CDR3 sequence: CSVVWAGFHEQYF. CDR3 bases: TGCAGCGTTGTATGGGCGGGGTTCCACGAGCAGTACTTC.

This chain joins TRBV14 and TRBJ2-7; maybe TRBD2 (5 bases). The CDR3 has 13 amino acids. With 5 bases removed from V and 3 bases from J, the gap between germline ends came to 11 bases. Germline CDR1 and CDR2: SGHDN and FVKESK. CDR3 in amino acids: CASSGTRVYEQYF. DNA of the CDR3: TGTGCCAGCAGCGGAACTAGAGTCTACGAGCAGTACTTC.